The following is a T cell receptor beta chain sequence with its context. The data originate from a study of beta chain features in type 1 diabetes. Looking at the study overall: Patients shared similar age, gender and cell yields with healthy donors.

The entirety of the isolated RNA underwent reverse transcription, so expressed TCRB transcripts were sequenced. This table comes from immunoSEQ multiplex PCR, and its TCRdb copy is limited to in-frame clones, with some not included. This table has 150,000 or so clones, just over 9% appearing once. V lost 5 bases and J lost 14; bases outside the gene matches: 9. Germline values: CDR1 SEHNR, CDR2 FQNEAQ (reference sequence). This CDR3 spans 14 amino acids. Cell sorting via CD45RO/CCR7/CD25/CD127/CD95/CD27 was performed to obtain CD4+ naive, central memory, regulatory and stem cell-like memory cells. The sample was central memory CD4+ T cells from blood. The chain joins TRBV7-9 to TRBJ2-1; 13 nucleotides agree with TRBD2. The clonotype originates from a woman between 18 and 29 years old in good health. As DNA, the CDR3 is TGTGCCAGCAGCCCAGGGACTAGCGGGGTCAGGGAGTTCTTC. Its translation is CASSPGTSGVREFF.